These T cell receptor beta chains were read from a single sample in a study of shared clonotypes between healthy human individuals. Clones were sequenced by immunoSEQ multiplex PCR, and TCRdb holds only the in-frame ones, with some missing. This table holds about 2.2 million clones, 90% to 95% found once. Material: naive CD8+ T cells from PBMCs. The source is a man younger than 30 in good health. Some clones in this sample may be carry-over from other donors' samples. Both conserved end residues are part of each CDR3. The D gene is left open where the match is weak. Clone size is given for some rows only: seen once, a few or many times, or a class if the clone is expanded.

TRBD1 NA TRBJ2-3 TRBV9 TGTGCCAGCACAGCTCAACAGGGGGCAACAGATACGCAGTATTTT CASTAQQGATDTQYF
TRBD1 NA TRBJ1-2 TRBV6-5 TGTGCCAGCAGTTACGTTGGTCAGGGGGGCGTTGGCTACACCTTC CASSYVGQGGVGYTF
NA once TRBJ1-1 TRBV5-6 TGTGCCAGCAGTATGGGAGCGAACACTGAAGCTTTCTTT CASSMGANTEAFF
TRBD2 NA TRBJ2-2 TRBV7-9 TGTGCCAGCGGGATCCGGACTAGAGGCTCCGGGGAGCTGTTTTTT CASGIRTRGSGELFF
TRBD1 NA TRBJ2-4 TRBV19 TGTGCCAGTAGTAACAATTGGGACAGGGGTCGCTTC CASSNNWDRGRF
NA NA TRBJ2-2 TRBV28 TGTGCCAGCACTGCGGGCCTCACCGGGGAGCTGTTTTTT CASTAGLTGELFF
TRBD2 NA TRBJ2-3 TRBV7-3 TGTGCCAGCAGCCCAGGACTAGCGGGAGTCAAAGATACGCAGTATTTT CASSPGLAGVKDTQYF
NA NA TRBJ1-2 TRBV9 TGTGCCAGCAGCGTAGCTGGGTCTTACGGGGGCGGCTACACCTTC CASSVAGSYGGGYTF
TRBD2 NA TRBJ2-7 TRBV10-2 TGCGCCAGCAGTGACCCCCGACTAGCGGGACCAGAAGAGCAGTACTTC CASSDPRLAGPEEQYF
TRBD2 NA TRBJ2-1 TRBV7-2 TGTGCCAGCAGCAAATGGACTAGCGGGAGTATCCACAATGAGCAGTTCTTC CASSKWTSGSIHNEQFF
NA NA TRBJ1-2 TRBV28 TGTGCCAGCAGTTTTTCCGGACTCTATGGCTACACCTTC CASSFSGLYGYTF
TRBD2 NA TRBJ2-7 TRBV11-2 TGTGCCAGCAGCTTAGGGCCCAAGCTAGCGGGGAACTCCTACGAGCAGTACTTC CASSLGPKLAGNSYEQYF
TRBD1 NA TRBJ2-3 TRBV15 TGTGCCACCAGCAGACAGGGACAGATGGTCACAGATACGCAGTATTTT CATSRQGQMVTDTQYF
NA NA TRBJ1-1 TRBV11-1 TGTGCCAGCAGCTTTGCAGGGGAAAGCTCTGAAGCTTTCTTT CASSFAGESSEAFF
TRBD2 NA TRBJ2-7 TRBV29-1 TGCAGCGTTGAACCCTCGGGAGGGCCCAGCGAGCAGTACTTC CSVEPSGGPSEQYF
NA NA TRBJ2-7 TRBV27 TGTGCCAGCAGCCCCACAGCTTCCTACGAGCAGTACTTC CASSPTASYEQYF
NA NA TRBJ1-1 TRBV11-1 TGTGCCAGCAGCTTACAGGGAAACACTGAAGCTTTCTTT CASSLQGNTEAFF